Listed here are 32 T cell receptor beta chains from one sample, sequenced in a study of blood T cell repertoires in COVID-19. Using immunoSEQ multiplex PCR, the repertoire was profiled, and TCRdb retains in-frame clones only, with some absent. This sample carries roughly 63,000 clones, 88% of them seen once, and the ten largest clones take about a fifth. Sequenced input: peripheral blood. The receptors here all came from a woman aged 45-65 years with active or convalescent COVID-19.

This clone was observed a single time. The rearrangement joins TRBV10-2 to TRBJ2-7; 9 bases align to TRBD1. The CDR3 loop spans 14 amino acids. Germline V gene sequence: CDR1 WSHSY, CDR2 SAAADI. Trimming removed 2 bases from V and 12 bases from J; junction bases left unmatched: 11. CDR3 region: CASSETGGRSDGYF. The DNA of the CDR3 is TGCGCCAGCAGTGAGACAGGGGGCCGGTCCGATGGGTACTTC.

This clone has only a few counts. This chain links TRBV27 with TRBJ2-7; D is perhaps TRBD2 (6 bases). The CDR3 runs to 14 residues. V was shortened by 3 bases and J by 1 base, with 10 bases between the two germline ends. In germline, CDR1 is MNHEY, CDR2 SMNVEV (reference sequence). CDR3 sequence reads: CASSFGDSSYEQYF. The CDR3 bases are TGTGCCAGCAGTTTTGGGGACTCTTCCTACGAGCAGTACTTC.

V is TRBV19 and J is TRBJ2-1, with 9 bases aligning to TRBD2. This CDR3 contains 15 residues. Germline V CDR1 and CDR2: LNHDA, SQIVND (reference sequence). V gave up 1 base and J gave up 4 bases; unmatched junction bases: 2. CDR3 loop: CASSIGGRVYNEQFF. CDR3 nucleotide sequence: TGTGCCAGTAGTATAGGCGGGAGGGTATACAATGAGCAGTTCTTC.

The chain carries TRBV30 and TRBJ1-2, with 7 bases fitting TRBD1. Germline values: CDR1 GTSNPN, CDR2 SVGIG (reference sequence). Trimming took 0 bases from V and 8 from J; bases not matched to a gene: 6. The CDR3 is 13 residues long. The CDR3 reads CAWSVQTGRGYTF. The CDR3 region has the DNA TGTGCCTGGAGTGTGCAGACAGGGAGGGGCTACACCTTC.

CDR3 DNA sequence: TGTGCCAGCAGCTCCGGGACAGGGGTCTCTTATGGCTACACCTTC. It specifies CASSSGTGVSYGYTF. The chain joins TRBV5-6 to TRBJ1-2; 10 bases match TRBD1. Germline assignment: CDR1 SGHDT and CDR2 YYEEEE. V lost 3 bases, J lost 5 bases, and 7 bases stayed unmatched. The CDR3 is made up of 15 amino acids.

This clone showed up just once. The chain couples TRBV6-5 to TRBJ1-1; D remains ambiguous. Trimming cost V 0 bases and J 7 bases, with 9 bases left between them. The CDR3 contains 13 residues. The germline V gene encodes CDR1 MNHEY and CDR2 SVGAGI. CDR3 in amino acids: CASSYSKISEAFF. CDR3 nucleotide sequence: TGTGCCAGCAGTTACTCGAAGATCAGTGAAGCTTTCTTT.

V and J are TRBV2 and TRBJ2-3; 8 bases fit TRBD2. The CDR3 runs to 16 residues. Germline values: CDR1 SNHLY, CDR2 FYNNEI. V shed 5 bases and J 2 bases; nucleotides not matched to a gene: 9. The CDR3 is CASSPGLVRSTDTQYF. The CDR3 nucleotides read TGTGCCAGCAGTCCGGGACTAGTCCGGTCCACAGATACGCAGTATTTT.

J is TRBJ1-2 and V is TRBV5-4, with TRBD1 matching over 8 bases. CDR3 length equals 16 residues. Germline V lookup: CDR1 SGHNT, CDR2 YYREEE (reference sequence). The ends lost 0 bases at V and 4 bases at J; junction bases unmatched: 8. The CDR3 here is CASSLEWTGKSYGYTF. Here the CDR3 DNA reads TGTGCCAGCAGCTTGGAGTGGACAGGGAAAAGCTATGGCTACACCTTC.

This clone was counted a single time. The chain uses TRBV7-9 and TRBJ1-4; 7 positions match TRBD1. Germline V lookup: CDR1 SEHNR, CDR2 FQNEAQ (reference sequence). This CDR3 is built from 15 residues. Trimming at V came to 5 bases and at J to 7 bases, leaving 10 bases not matched to a gene. As DNA, the CDR3 is TGTGCCAGCAGCGGAGAGGGACAGCCCTTTGAAAAACTGTTTTTT. It translates to CASSGEGQPFEKLFF. The full variable domain, its missing parts supplied by reference TRBV7-9 and TRBJ1-4, is DTGVSQNPRHKITKRGQNVTFRCDPISEHNRLYWYRQTLGQGPEFLTYFQNEAQLEKSRLLSDRFSAERPKGSFSTLEIQRTEQGDSAMYLCASSGEGQPFEKLFFGSGTQLSVL.

J is TRBJ1-2 and V is TRBV5-4; 7 nucleotides line up with TRBD1. Unmatched junction bases numbered 14, after V lost 4 bases and J lost 8 bases. This CDR3 is built from 15 residues. The germline CDR1 and CDR2 sequences are SGHNT and YYREEE (reference sequence). This CDR3 reads CASSPGDRDGVGYTF. For the CDR3, the DNA is TGTGCCAGCAGCCCGGGCGACAGGGATGGAGTCGGCTACACCTTC.

The gene calls are TRBV29-1 and TRBJ2-3; tentative D call: TRBD1 (5 bases). V was shortened by 2 bases and J by 10 bases, with 19 bases between the two germline ends. Germline CDR1 reads SQVTM; CDR2 reads ANQGSEA. CDR3 size: 14 residues. CDR3 nucleotides: TGCAGCGTTGAATTTCTAGGGGCACGGATGGCGCAGTATTTT. Encoded protein: CSVEFLGARMAQYF.

In nucleotides, the CDR3 is TGTGCCAGCAGTTTATCGGAGACAGGGAGATTCGAGCAGTACTTC. Translating it yields CASSLSETGRFEQYF. The J gene is TRBJ2-7, the V gene TRBV27; 7 nucleotides agree with TRBD1. The CDR3 contains 15 residues. CDR1 and CDR2 from the germline V gene are MNHEY and SMNVEV (reference sequence). The ends lost 0 bases at V and 6 bases at J; junction bases unmatched: 8.

This chain links TRBV3-1 (or the pseudogene TRBV3-2) with TRBJ2-7; the match to TRBD2 covers 9 bases. Germline values: CDR1 LGHDT, CDR2 YNNKEL (reference sequence). This CDR3 comprises 17 residues. The V gene end was trimmed by 1 base and the J gene end by 3 bases; junction bases not matched to a gene: 10. The CDR3 nucleotides read TGTGCCAGCAGCCAAGCTGGGCGGGAGGGGTACAACTACGAGCAGTACTTC. Protein sequence: CASSQAGREGYNYEQYF.

V gene TRBV2 combines with J gene TRBJ1-4; maybe TRBD1 (6 bases). The CDR3 is 13 amino acids. Trimming stripped 4 bases from V and 8 bases from J, with 11 bases between. Germline lookup yields CDR1 SNHLY and CDR2 FYNNEI. The CDR3 sequence is CASSVQGWEKLFF. The CDR3 DNA is TGTGCCAGCAGTGTACAGGGCTGGGAAAAACTGTTTTTT.

This chain links TRBV13 with TRBJ2-2; 9 positions agree with TRBD2. Germline CDR1 reads PRHDT; CDR2 reads FYEKMQ (reference sequence). The CDR3 is made up of 18 amino acids. The trim removed 2 bases at V and 6 bases at J, leaving 13 bases unmatched. The CDR3 spells CASSLSIAGERGSGELFF. The CDR3 DNA follows: TGTGCCAGCAGCTTAAGCATAGCGGGAGAGCGTGGGTCCGGGGAGCTGTTTTTT.

J is TRBJ2-1 and V is TRBV5-5; the match to TRBD2 covers 8 bases. V shed 1 base, J shed 8 bases, and the junction held 14 bases outside the gene matches. Germline assignment: CDR1 SGHKS and CDR2 YYEKEE (reference sequence). The CDR3 has 17 residues. Written as DNA, the CDR3 is TGTGCCAGCAGCTTGTTTCCTACGGGAGGGTCTGGGGATGAGCAGTTCTTC. This translates into CASSLFPTGGSGDEQFF.

The chain has TRBV29-1 and TRBJ1-2; D may be TRBD1 (5 bases). The CDR3 extends over 12 amino acids. CDR1 and CDR2 (germline): SQVTM, ANQGSEA. Between the trimmed V and J ends, which lost 8 bases and 7 bases, there was a span of 17 bases. The CDR3 is CSPSGGNRGYTF. CDR3 bases: TGCAGCCCCTCCGGGGGGAATCGTGGCTACACCTTC. The whole variable domain, remainder taken from reference TRBV29-1 and TRBJ1-2, is SAVISQKPSRDICQRGTSLTIQCQVDSQVTMMFWYRQQPGQSLTLIATANQGSEATYESGFVIDKFPISRPNLTFSTLTVSNMSPEDSSIYLCSPSGGNRGYTFGSGTRLTVV.

J is TRBJ2-2 and V is TRBV27, with no clear D. The CDR3 runs 14 residues. V was trimmed by 3 bases and J by 7 bases, leaving 12 bases between them. CDR1 is MNHEY, CDR2 SMNVEV, per germline (reference sequence). Here the CDR3 reads CASSFSRLGGELFF. CDR3 nucleotide sequence: TGTGCCAGCAGTTTCTCCAGGCTCGGCGGGGAGCTGTTTTTT.

This clone was found once. The J gene is TRBJ1-5, the V gene TRBV29-1; 9 nucleotides align to TRBD1. Germline V gives CDR1 SQVTM, CDR2 ANQGSEA. V lost 3 bases and J lost 7; bases outside the gene matches: 4. The CDR3 is 13 residues long. The CDR3 region has the DNA TGCAGCGTTGACCAGGGACAGGGCCAGCCCCAGCATTTT. The encoded protein is CSVDQGQGQPQHF. Full variable domain (outside the CDR3, taken from reference TRBV29-1 and TRBJ1-5): SAVISQKPSRDICQRGTSLTIQCQVDSQVTMMFWYRQQPGQSLTLIATANQGSEATYESGFVIDKFPISRPNLTFSTLTVSNMSPEDSSIYLCSVDQGQGQPQHFGDGTRLSIL.

To note about this clone: This CDR3 is also generated by other DNA sequences in the sample. The CDR3 DNA reads as TGTGCCAGCAGCTTAGACAGGGGCACTGAAGCTTTCTTT. It is translated as CASSLDRGTEAFF. The J gene is TRBJ1-1, the V gene TRBV7-6; 7 bases agree with TRBD1. Per the germline V gene, CDR1 is SGHVS and CDR2 is FNYEAQ. J was trimmed by 4 bases and V by 1 base; bases with no gene match: 0. CDR3 length: 13 residues.

This CDR3 reads CASHRRQTQYF. The CDR3 coding sequence is TGTGCCAGCCACAGAAGACAGACCCAGTACTTC. The chain uses TRBV2 and TRBJ2-5, with no clear D. The CDR3 is made up of 11 amino acids. Germline V gene lookup returns CDR1 SNHLY and CDR2 FYNNEI. V lost 8 bases, J lost 6 bases, and 10 bases lay in between.

This clone was found once. The chain recombines TRBV7-3 with TRBJ2-3, with a weak D call TRBD2 (6 bases). V shed 7 bases and J shed 4 bases, with 12 bases lying between them. CDR3 length: 13 residues. The germline CDR1 and CDR2 sequences are SGHTA and FQGTGA. In DNA form, the CDR3 reads TGTGCCAGCACGCCTAGCGCCTCAGATACGCAGTATTTT. Protein sequence: CASTPSASDTQYF.

The rearrangement links TRBV9 to TRBJ2-6, with 12 bases lining up with TRBD2. The V gene end was trimmed by 4 bases and the J gene end by 0 bases; junction bases not matched to a gene: 5. The CDR3 contains 18 residues. The germline CDR1 and CDR2 sequences are SGDLS and YYNGEE. The DNA for the CDR3 is TGTGCCAGCAGCCCCCCTAGCGGGAGGGGCTCTGGGGCCAACGTCCTGACTTTC. It yields the protein CASSPPSGRGSGANVLTF.

This clone was counted at least ten times. The rearrangement joins TRBV5-4 to TRBJ2-3; 14 bases match TRBD2. The CDR3 covers 16 residues. V dropped 2 bases and J dropped 5; count of bases not matched to a gene: 4. CDR1 is SGHNT and CDR2 is YYREEE in the germline V gene (reference sequence). The CDR3 is CASSFTGLAGVDTQYF. Written as DNA, the CDR3 is TGTGCCAGCAGCTTCACGGGACTAGCGGGAGTAGATACGCAGTATTTT. The full variable domain, completed using reference TRBV5-4 and TRBJ2-3, is ETGVTQSPTHLIKTRGQQVTLRCSSQSGHNTVSWYQQALGQGPQFIFQYYREEENGRGNFPPRFSGLQFPNYSSELNVNALELDDSALYLCASSFTGLAGVDTQYFGPGTRLTVL.

This clone was seen many times. The chain carries TRBV15 and TRBJ2-2, with 7 bases that match TRBD2. Germline values: CDR1 LNHNV, CDR2 YYDKDF (reference sequence). The CDR3 is 16 amino acids. V gave up 5 bases and J gave up 1 base; unmatched junction bases: 7. CDR3 residues: CATSHAGEWNTGELFF. The CDR3 DNA reads as TGTGCCACCAGCCACGCGGGGGAGTGGAACACCGGGGAGCTGTTTTTT.

This clone was counted a single time. The chain combines TRBV4-1 with TRBJ1-2; a weak D match, TRBD1 (5 bases). This CDR3 spans 16 amino acids. Germline V lookup: CDR1 MGHRA, CDR2 YSYEKL. Deletions cut 4 bases from V and 3 bases from J, with 18 bases between. CDR3 nucleotides: TGCGCCAGCAGCCCCGAAGGTTCCGGGGGTTACTATGGCTACACCTTC. Encoded protein: CASSPEGSGGYYGYTF.

This clone was counted once. The chain is built from TRBV29-1 and TRBJ2-7, with a tentative D call TRBD2 (5 bases). In germline, CDR1 is SQVTM, CDR2 ANQGSEA. V gave up 6 bases and J gave up 6 bases, with 21 bases separating them. This CDR3 spans 14 amino acids. CDR3 sequence reads: CSVKIGLLRPEQYF. The CDR3 coding sequence is TGCAGCGTCAAGATAGGACTCCTTAGACCCGAGCAGTACTTC.

The V and J genes are TRBV9 and TRBJ2-5; 7 bases fit TRBD2. This CDR3 is built from 15 residues. Germline CDR1 is SGDLS and CDR2 is YYNGEE. The ends lost 4 bases at V and 0 bases at J; junction bases unmatched: 6. The CDR3 loop reads CASSPSGNNQETQYF. CDR3 sequence (DNA): TGTGCCAGCAGCCCAAGCGGGAATAACCAAGAGACCCAGTACTTC. Full variable domain (missing parts from reference TRBV9 and TRBJ2-5): DSGVTQTPKHLITATGQRVTLRCSPRSGDLSVYWYQQSLDQGLQFLIQYYNGEERAKGNILERFSAQQFPDLHSELNLSSLELGDSALYFCASSPSGNNQETQYFGPGTRLLVL.

The chain is built from TRBV19 and TRBJ2-2, with D perhaps TRBD2 (6 bases). V was pared by 3 bases and J by 13 bases, with 9 bases between. CDR1 is LNHDA and CDR2 is SQIVND in the germline V gene (reference sequence). The CDR3 contains 11 residues. CDR3 residues: CASSIQGGLFF. CDR3 bases: TGTGCCAGTAGTATCCAGGGAGGGCTGTTTTTT.

This chain connects TRBV5-1 to TRBJ2-5; D is possibly TRBD1 (6 bases). CDR3 length equals 13 residues. Germline-derived CDR1 and CDR2 are SGHRS and YFSETQ. The V end was cut by 4 bases, the J end by 5 bases, with 12 bases between. The CDR3 loop is CASSGRQGETQYF. The CDR3, as DNA: TGCGCCAGCAGCGGTAGGCAGGGGGAGACCCAGTACTTC. Looking up the rest from reference TRBV5-1 and TRBJ2-5 gives the full variable domain: KAGVTQTPRYLIKTRGQQVTLSCSPISGHRSVSWYQQTPGQGLQFLFEYFSETQRNKGNFPGRFSGRQFSNSRSEMNVSTLELGDSALYLCASSGRQGETQYFGPGTRLLVL.

CDR3 loop: CASSQSPTSGSSYNEQFF. The CDR3 region has the DNA TGTGCCAGCAGCCAATCCCCGACTAGCGGGAGTTCCTACAATGAGCAGTTCTTC. The rearrangement uses TRBV4-2 and TRBJ2-1; 12 bases line up with TRBD2. J gave up 1 base and V 2 bases, and 6 bases lay outside the gene matches. Germline CDR1 reads LGHNA; CDR2 reads YNFKEQ. This CDR3 is 18 amino acids long.

The chain employs TRBV9 and TRBJ1-2; D gene uncertain. Trimming removed 4 bases at V and 0 bases at J, with 10 bases between. The germline gives CDR1 SGDLS, CDR2 YYNGEE. This CDR3 spans 14 amino acids. In DNA, the CDR3 is TGTGCCAGCAGCCCTAGGCGGGCTAACTATGGCTACACCTTC. Translating gives CASSPRRANYGYTF.